This is a list of T cell receptor beta chains from one sample in a study of beta chain features in type 1 diabetes. The table came from immunoSEQ multiplex PCR; TCRdb's copy has only in-frame clones and leaves some out. The sample has 30,000 or so clones, about 65% seen once. Sequencing was done on a sample of Tregs from blood. These receptors were collected from a woman between 25 and 40 years old with type 1 diabetes. Each CDR3 is given with its conserved first and last residue. D genes are given only for firm matches. Clone size is stated in some rows and not others, as once, few, many or a class when expanded.

clone_size j_call v_call d_call cdr3_nt cdr3_aa
. TRBJ2-5 TRBV10-3 . TGTGCCATCGGGTCGGCAGGCTTTTTAGGAGAGACCCAGTACTTC CAIGSAGFLGETQYF
. TRBJ1-2 TRBV11-3 . TGTGCCAGCAGCTTCGGGGAGATATATGGCTACACCTTC CASSFGEIYGYTF
. TRBJ2-2 TRBV5-1 . TGCGCCAGCAGCTTGGGAGTAGCGGTCACCGGGGAGCTGTTTTTT CASSLGVAVTGELFF
. TRBJ2-6 TRBV6-1 . TGTGCCAGCAGCAGGGCTTCTGGGGCCAACGTCCTGACTTTC CASSRASGANVLTF
. TRBJ2-7 TRBV28 . TGTGCCAGCAGTTTTTCCCTCCGCGGAACCTACGAGCAGTACTTC CASSFSLRGTYEQYF
few TRBJ1-5 TRBV5-5 TRBD1 TGTGCCAGCAGCTTGGGAGGGGGCGATCAGCCCCAGCATTTT CASSLGGGDQPQHF
once TRBJ2-5 TRBV9 TRBD2 TGTGCCAGCAACCTAGGACTAGCGGGATGGGAGACCCAGTACTTC CASNLGLAGWETQYF
. TRBJ1-1 TRBV7-3 TRBD1 TGTGCCAGCAGCCCCACCGGGACAGGGCAAACTGAAGCTTTCTTT CASSPTGTGQTEAFF
. TRBJ2-5 TRBV29-1 . TGCAGCGTTGAAGTGGTAGTCCGAGAGACCCAGTACTTC CSVEVVVRETQYF
few TRBJ1-1 TRBV9 . TGTGCCAGCAGCGTGGGGGGGCGGAACACTGAAGCTTTCTTT CASSVGGRNTEAFF
. TRBJ2-3 TRBV29-1 . TGCAGCGTTGAAGTTCCGGGTGTAGATACGCAGTATTTT CSVEVPGVDTQYF
. TRBJ1-2 TRBV21-1 . TGTGCCAGCAGCACACTTTTGACAGGGGGCGGCTACACCTTC CASSTLLTGGGYTF
. TRBJ1-5 TRBV19 TRBD1 TGTGCCAGTAGTATTTCAGGGGGCGGCCAGCCCCAGCATTTT CASSISGGGQPQHF
few TRBJ2-7 TRBV4-2 TRBD1 TGTGCCAGCAGCTTGACCGGGACAGGGGTAAACGAGCAGTACTTC CASSLTGTGVNEQYF
. TRBJ2-7 TRBV2 . TGTGCCAGCAGTGAAGGTAGTCGCCATACCTACGAGCAGTACTTC CASSEGSRHTYEQYF
few TRBJ1-1 TRBV5-8 . TGTGCCAGCAGCTTGTGGGGAAGGGGGACGAACACTGAAGCTTTCTTT CASSLWGRGTNTEAFF
few TRBJ1-1 TRBV6-6 TRBD1 TGTGCCAGCAGTTACGGGACAGGGGGCGTCACTGAAGCTTTCTTT CASSYGTGGVTEAFF
. TRBJ1-1 TRBV5-4 TRBD1 TGTGCCAGCAGCTTGGATAGGGGACAGGATATAGAAGCTTTCTTT CASSLDRGQDIEAFF